This entry lists 13 T cell receptor beta chains sequenced from one sample in a study of PD-L1 blockade in urothelial cancer. Produced via immunoSEQ multiplex PCR; TCRdb's table is partial and in-frame only. The sample yields over 70,000 clones, around 78% seen once. Time point noted: peripheral blood 6 weeks after treatment start. Sequences were derived from PBMCs, sampled around atezolizumab (anti-PD-L1) treatment. These receptors originate from a man in his 70s with urothelial cancer.

The chain employs TRBV5-4 and TRBJ1-5; 9 nucleotides align to TRBD1. Germline CDR1 SGHNT, CDR2 YYREEE (reference sequence). With 0 bases clipped from V and 8 bases from J, the junction kept 9 bases outside the gene matches. The CDR3 has 16 residues. This CDR3 is CASSLGPGQGGEPQHF. In nucleotides, the CDR3 is TGTGCCAGCAGCTTGGGACCGGGACAGGGAGGGGAGCCCCAGCATTTT. The whole variable domain, filled in from reference TRBV5-4 and TRBJ1-5, reads ETGVTQSPTHLIKTRGQQVTLRCSSQSGHNTVSWYQQALGQGPQFIFQYYREEENGRGNFPPRFSGLQFPNYSSELNVNALELDDSALYLCASSLGPGQGGEPQHFGDGTRLSIL.

This chain connects TRBV9 to TRBJ2-7, with TRBD1 as a possible D gene (5 bases). Looked up from germline, CDR1 is SGDLS and CDR2 is YYNGEE. Trimming cost V 0 bases and J 4 bases, with 14 bases left between them. This CDR3 has 15 residues. Here the CDR3 reads CASSVGVAREYEQYF. The CDR3 DNA sequence: TGTGCCAGCAGCGTAGGGGTCGCCAGGGAATACGAGCAGTACTTC.

V usage is TRBV19 and J usage is TRBJ1-1; maybe TRBD1 (5 bases). V gave up 9 bases and J gave up 4 bases, with 24 bases separating them. The CDR3 contains 16 residues. Germline assignment: CDR1 LNHDA and CDR2 SQIVND (reference sequence). CDR3 amino acids: CARQKGHLGKGTEAFF. DNA for the CDR3: TGTGCCAGACAAAAAGGACATCTTGGAAAGGGCACTGAAGCTTTCTTT.

The chain recombines TRBV19 with TRBJ1-2, with 7 bases matching TRBD1. This CDR3 comprises 14 residues. Looked up from germline, CDR1 is LNHDA and CDR2 is SQIVND (reference sequence). The V segment lost 4 bases and the J segment 7 bases; nucleotides outside the gene matches: 9. The CDR3 here is CASSNTGEVSGYTF. The CDR3 DNA is TGTGCCAGTAGTAACACAGGGGAGGTTAGTGGCTACACCTTC.

This rearrangement joins TRBV6-5 to TRBJ1-2, with TRBD1 matching over 8 bases. The CDR3 has 11 amino acids. V shed 9 bases, J shed 7 bases, and the junction held 4 bases outside the gene matches. CDR1 is MNHEY and CDR2 is SVGAGI in the germline V gene. The CDR3 DNA reads TGTGCCAGTGGACAGGGAGGTGGCTACACCTTC. This codes for CASGQGGGYTF.

The J gene is TRBJ2-6, the V gene TRBV28, with 9 bases matching TRBD1. V dropped 8 bases and J dropped 4; count of bases not matched to a gene: 3. CDR1 and CDR2 from the germline V gene are MDHEN and SYDVKM. The CDR3 extends over 14 amino acids. The CDR3 DNA sequence: TGTGCCAGCTTCGGACAGGGGGGGGCCAACGTCCTGACTTTC. Its translation: CASFGQGGANVLTF.

The chain links TRBV2 to TRBJ1-5; 8 nucleotides agree with TRBD1. The CDR3 has 14 amino acids. Germline CDR1 is SNHLY and CDR2 is FYNNEI. Losses at the gene ends were 4 bases for V and 2 bases for J; bases not matched to a gene: 1. The CDR3 nucleotides read TGTGCCAGCAGTGGGACAGGGCGCAATCAGCCCCAGCATTTT. Protein: CASSGTGRNQPQHF.

This chain links TRBV5-4 with TRBJ1-2; TRBD1 matches 10 bases. Germline values: CDR1 SGHNT, CDR2 YYREEE (reference sequence). CDR3 size: 15 residues. V was pared by 4 bases and J by 1 base, with 4 bases of the junction left unmatched. CDR3 in amino acids: CASSPDRGSNYGYTF. CDR3 in DNA: TGTGCCAGCAGCCCGGACAGGGGGAGTAACTATGGCTACACCTTC.

This clone was counted once. V usage is TRBV11-2 and J usage is TRBJ2-5; 9 bases line up with TRBD2. V was pared by 5 bases and J by 0 bases, with 1 base of the junction left unmatched. Germline V gene sequence: CDR1 SGHAT, CDR2 FQNNGV. CDR3 size: 14 residues. The CDR3 bases are TGTGCCAGCAGCCCTAGCGGGGACCAAGAGACCCAGTACTTC. It codes for CASSPSGDQETQYF. Full variable domain (remainder filled in from reference TRBV11-2 and TRBJ2-5): EAGVAQSPRYKIIEKRQSVAFWCNPISGHATLYWYQQILGQGPKLLIQFQNNGVVDDSQLPKDRFSAERLKGVDSTLKIQPAKLEDSAVYLCASSPSGDQETQYFGPGTRLLVL.

The chain couples TRBV5-1 to TRBJ2-2; 9 bases map to TRBD2. CDR1 is SGHRS, CDR2 YFSETQ, per germline. The ends lost 4 bases at V and 6 bases at J; junction bases unmatched: 10. This CDR3 contains 16 residues. CDR3 sequence: CASSPTGGGAAGELFF. The CDR3 DNA is TGCGCCAGCAGCCCCACCGGCGGGGGGGCCGCCGGGGAGCTGTTTTTT.

This clone appeared once. The chain is built from TRBV5-1 and TRBJ2-1; 9 bases are a match to TRBD1. The V and J ends lost 1 base and 5 bases, in that order; junction bases with no gene match: 4. CDR3 length: 15 amino acids. Germline V gene lookup returns CDR1 SGHRS and CDR2 YFSETQ. The CDR3 nucleotides read TGCGCCAGCAGCTTGTTACAGGGGGCCGACAATGAGCAGTTCTTC. This encodes CASSLLQGADNEQFF.

The CDR3 spells CASSESGQGEAKNIQYF. The CDR3 nucleotides read TGCGCCAGCAGTGAGTCGGGACAGGGGGAGGCCAAAAACATTCAGTACTTC. This rearrangement joins TRBV10-1 to TRBJ2-4; 11 positions match TRBD1. CDR3 size: 17 residues. The J segment lost 1 base and the V segment lost 0 bases, leaving 2 bases of the junction unmatched. Germline V gene data show CDR1 as WNHNN and CDR2 as SYGVQD (reference sequence).

This chain connects TRBV2 to TRBJ2-7; 7 bases align to TRBD1. Germline CDR1 reads SNHLY; CDR2 reads FYNNEI. The ends lost 5 bases at V and 5 bases at J; junction bases unmatched: 9. CDR3 length: 14 amino acids. Written as DNA, the CDR3 is TGTGCCAGCAGTTCGACTTACAGGGGCAACGAGCAGTACTTC. Protein: CASSSTYRGNEQYF.